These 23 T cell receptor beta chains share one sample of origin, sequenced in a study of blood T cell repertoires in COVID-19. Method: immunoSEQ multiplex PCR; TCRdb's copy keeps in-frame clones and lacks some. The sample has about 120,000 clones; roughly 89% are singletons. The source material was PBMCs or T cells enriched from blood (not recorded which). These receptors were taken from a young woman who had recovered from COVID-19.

CDR3 loop: CSVDRGGNTEAFF. DNA of the CDR3: TGCAGCGTAGACAGGGGAGGGAACACTGAAGCTTTCTTT. The rearrangement links TRBV29-1 to TRBJ1-1; 8 bases align to TRBD1. Germline CDR1 SQVTM, CDR2 ANQGSEA. The length of the CDR3 is 13 residues. The V gene end was trimmed by 6 bases and the J gene end by 1 base; junction bases not matched to a gene: 4.

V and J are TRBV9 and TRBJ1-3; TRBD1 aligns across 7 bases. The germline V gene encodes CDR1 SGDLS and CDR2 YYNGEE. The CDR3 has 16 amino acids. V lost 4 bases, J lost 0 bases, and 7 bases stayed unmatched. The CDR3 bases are TGTGCCAGCAGCCGACAGGGATCCTTCTCTGGAAACACCATATATTTT. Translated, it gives CASSRQGSFSGNTIYF.

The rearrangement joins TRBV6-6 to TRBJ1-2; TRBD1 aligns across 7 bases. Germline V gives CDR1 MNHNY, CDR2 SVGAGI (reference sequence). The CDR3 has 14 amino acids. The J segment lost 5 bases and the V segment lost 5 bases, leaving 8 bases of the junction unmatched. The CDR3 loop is CASSRTGDLYGYTF. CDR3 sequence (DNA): TGTGCCAGCAGTCGGACAGGTGACTTATATGGCTACACCTTC.

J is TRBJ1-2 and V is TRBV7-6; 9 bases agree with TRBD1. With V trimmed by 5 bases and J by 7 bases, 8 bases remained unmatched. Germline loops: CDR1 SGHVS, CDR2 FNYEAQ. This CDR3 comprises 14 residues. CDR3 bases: TGTGCCAGCAGCCTGGGACAGGGAGGGGGTGGCTACACCTTC. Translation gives CASSLGQGGGGYTF.

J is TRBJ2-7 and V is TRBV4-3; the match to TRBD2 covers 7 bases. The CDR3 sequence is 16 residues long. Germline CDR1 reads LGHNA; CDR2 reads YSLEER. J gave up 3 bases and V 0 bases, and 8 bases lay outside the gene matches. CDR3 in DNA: TGCGCCAGCAGCCAAGATGGGGATAGCGGGCTCTACGAGCAGTACTTC. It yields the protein CASSQDGDSGLYEQYF.

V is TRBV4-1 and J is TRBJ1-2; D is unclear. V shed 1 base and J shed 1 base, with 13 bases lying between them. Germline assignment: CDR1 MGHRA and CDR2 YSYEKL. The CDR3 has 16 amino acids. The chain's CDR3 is CASSQGDIRGNYGYTF. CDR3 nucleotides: TGCGCCAGCAGCCAAGGGGATATCCGGGGTAACTATGGCTACACCTTC.

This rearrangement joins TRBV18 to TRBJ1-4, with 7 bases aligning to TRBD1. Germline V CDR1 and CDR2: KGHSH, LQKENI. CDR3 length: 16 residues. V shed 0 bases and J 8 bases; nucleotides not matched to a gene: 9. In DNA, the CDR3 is TGTGCCAGCTCACCACCGAAAGGGGGCGGTCCCGAAAAACTGTTTTTT. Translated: CASSPPKGGGPEKLFF.

The CDR3 coding sequence is TGTGCCAGCAGCCAAGATTTAGCGGGAGAAGTCGCAGATACGCAGTATTTT. It codes for CASSQDLAGEVADTQYF. This chain links TRBV3-1 (or the pseudogene TRBV3-2) with TRBJ2-3, with 9 nucleotides matching TRBD2. Trimming at V came to 0 bases and at J to 4 bases, leaving 8 bases not matched to a gene. CDR1 is LGHDT, CDR2 YNNKEL, per germline (reference sequence). This CDR3 has 17 amino acids.

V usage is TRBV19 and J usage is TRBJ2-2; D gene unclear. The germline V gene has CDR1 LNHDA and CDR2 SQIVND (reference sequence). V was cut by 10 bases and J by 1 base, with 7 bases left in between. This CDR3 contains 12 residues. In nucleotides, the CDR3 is TGTGCCACCCACAGGAACACCGGGGAGCTGTTTTTT. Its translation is CATHRNTGELFF.

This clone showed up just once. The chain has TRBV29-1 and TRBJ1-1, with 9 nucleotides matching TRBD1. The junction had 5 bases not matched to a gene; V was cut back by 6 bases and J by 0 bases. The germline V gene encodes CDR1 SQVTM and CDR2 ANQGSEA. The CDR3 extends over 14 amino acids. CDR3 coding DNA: TGCAGCGTCGGACAGGGGAGGGTGAACACTGAAGCTTTCTTT. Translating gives CSVGQGRVNTEAFF. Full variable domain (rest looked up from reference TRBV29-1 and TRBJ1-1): SAVISQKPSRDICQRGTSLTIQCQVDSQVTMMFWYRQQPGQSLTLIATANQGSEATYESGFVIDKFPISRPNLTFSTLTVSNMSPEDSSIYLCSVGQGRVNTEAFFGQGTRLTVV.

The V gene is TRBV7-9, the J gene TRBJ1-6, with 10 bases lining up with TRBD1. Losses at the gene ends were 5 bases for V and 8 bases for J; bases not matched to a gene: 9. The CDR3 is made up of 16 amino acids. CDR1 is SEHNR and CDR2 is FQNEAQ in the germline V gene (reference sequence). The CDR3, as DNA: TGTGCCAGCAGCCCCGGGACAGGGGTTTCGCATTCACCCCTCCACTTT. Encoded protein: CASSPGTGVSHSPLHF.

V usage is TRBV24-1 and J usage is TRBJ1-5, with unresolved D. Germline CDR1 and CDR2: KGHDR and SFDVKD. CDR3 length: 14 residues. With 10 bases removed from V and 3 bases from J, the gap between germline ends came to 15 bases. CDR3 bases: TGTGCCACTGCCTCGGGAGATTCCAATCAGCCCCAGCATTTT. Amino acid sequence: CATASGDSNQPQHF.

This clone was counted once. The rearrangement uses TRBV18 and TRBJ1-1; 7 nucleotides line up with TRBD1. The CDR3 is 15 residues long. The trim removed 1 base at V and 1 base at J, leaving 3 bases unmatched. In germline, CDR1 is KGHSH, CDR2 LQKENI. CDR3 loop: CASSPLQGRNTEAFF. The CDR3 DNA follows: TGTGCCAGCTCACCACTACAGGGGAGGAACACTGAAGCTTTCTTT.

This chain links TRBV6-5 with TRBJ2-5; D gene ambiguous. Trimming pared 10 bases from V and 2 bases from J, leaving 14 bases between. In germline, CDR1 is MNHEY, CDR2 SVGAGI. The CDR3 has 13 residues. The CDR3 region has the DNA TGTGCCACCGCCCGACAAACACAAGAGACCCAGTACTTC. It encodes CATARQTQETQYF.

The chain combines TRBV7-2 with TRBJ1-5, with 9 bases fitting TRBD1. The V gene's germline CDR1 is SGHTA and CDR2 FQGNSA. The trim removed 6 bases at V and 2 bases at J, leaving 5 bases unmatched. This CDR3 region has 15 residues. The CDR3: CASSSRTGGNQPQHF. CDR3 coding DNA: TGTGCCAGCAGTTCTCGGACAGGGGGCAATCAGCCCCAGCATTTT. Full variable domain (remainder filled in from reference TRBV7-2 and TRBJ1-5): GAGVSQSPSNKVTEKGKDVELRCDPISGHTALYWYRQSLGQGLEFLIYFQGNSAPDKSGLPSDRFSAERTGGSVSTLTIQRTQQEDSAVYLCASSSRTGGNQPQHFGDGTRLSIL.

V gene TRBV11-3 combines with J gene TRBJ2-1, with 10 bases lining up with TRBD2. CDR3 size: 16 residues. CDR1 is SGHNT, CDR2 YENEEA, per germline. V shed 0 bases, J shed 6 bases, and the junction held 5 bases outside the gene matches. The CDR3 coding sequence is TGTGCCAGCAGCTTAGACGCTAGCGGGAGCTTCAATGAGCAGTTCTTC. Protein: CASSLDASGSFNEQFF.

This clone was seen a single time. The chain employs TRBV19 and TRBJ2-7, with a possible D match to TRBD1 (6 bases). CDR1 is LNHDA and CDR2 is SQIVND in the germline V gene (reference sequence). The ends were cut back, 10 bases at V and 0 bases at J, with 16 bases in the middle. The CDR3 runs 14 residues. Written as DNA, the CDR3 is TGTGCCATCCCCCGGCAGGGGAGCTCCTACGAGCAGTACTTC. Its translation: CAIPRQGSSYEQYF.

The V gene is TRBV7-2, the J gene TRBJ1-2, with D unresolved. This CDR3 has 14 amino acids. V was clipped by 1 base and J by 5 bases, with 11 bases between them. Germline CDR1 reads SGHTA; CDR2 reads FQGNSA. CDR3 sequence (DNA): TGTGCCAGCAGCTTAGGCCAGAGGTATTATGGCTACACCTTC. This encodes CASSLGQRYYGYTF.

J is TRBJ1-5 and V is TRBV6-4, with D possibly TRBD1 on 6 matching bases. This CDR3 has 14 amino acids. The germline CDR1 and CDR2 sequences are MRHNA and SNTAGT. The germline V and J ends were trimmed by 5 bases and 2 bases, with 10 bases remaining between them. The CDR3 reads CASSTHRGNQPQHF. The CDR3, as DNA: TGTGCCAGCAGTACCCACAGGGGCAATCAGCCCCAGCATTTT.

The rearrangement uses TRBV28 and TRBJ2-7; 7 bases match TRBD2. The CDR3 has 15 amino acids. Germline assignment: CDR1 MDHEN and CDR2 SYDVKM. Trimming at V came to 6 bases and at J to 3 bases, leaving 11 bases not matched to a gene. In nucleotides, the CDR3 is TGTGCCAGCAGCCCCCCCCCGTGGGGGGGCTACGAGCAGTACTTC. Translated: CASSPPPWGGYEQYF.

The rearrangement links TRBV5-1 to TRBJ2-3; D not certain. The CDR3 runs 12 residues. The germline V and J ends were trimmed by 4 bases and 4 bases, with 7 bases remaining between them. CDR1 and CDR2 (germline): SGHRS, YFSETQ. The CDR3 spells CASSRSSDTQYF. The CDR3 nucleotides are TGCGCCAGCAGCCGAAGCTCAGATACGCAGTATTTT.

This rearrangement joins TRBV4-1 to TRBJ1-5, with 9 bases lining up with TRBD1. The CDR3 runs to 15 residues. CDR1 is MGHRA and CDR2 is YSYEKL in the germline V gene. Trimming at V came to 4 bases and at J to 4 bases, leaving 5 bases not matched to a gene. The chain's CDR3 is CASSPPTGGNQPQHF. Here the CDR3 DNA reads TGCGCCAGCAGCCCCCCGACAGGGGGGAATCAGCCCCAGCATTTT.

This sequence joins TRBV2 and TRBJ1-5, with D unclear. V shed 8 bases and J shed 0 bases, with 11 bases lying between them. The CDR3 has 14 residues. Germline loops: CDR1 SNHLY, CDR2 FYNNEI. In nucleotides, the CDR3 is TGTGCCAGCCGAGGCACAATTAGCAATCAGCCCCAGCATTTT. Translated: CASRGTISNQPQHF. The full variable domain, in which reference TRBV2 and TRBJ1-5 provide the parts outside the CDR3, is EPEVTQTPSHQVTQMGQEVILRCVPISNHLYFYWYRQILGQKVEFLVSFYNNEISEKSEIFDDQFSVERPDGSNFTLKIRSTKLEDSAMYFCASRGTISNQPQHFGDGTRLSIL.